The sample holds a few counts of the clone carrying this T cell receptor beta chain. The data originate from a study of T-cell memory formation after mild COVID-19. MiXCR, applied by TCRdb to the 5' RACE reads, yields one record per CDR3 protein. The sample contains some 320,000 distinct CDR3 sequences, more than 15% of which appear only once. This CDR3 is 13 amino acids long. V was shortened by 1 base and J by 5 bases, with 8 bases between the two germline ends. The V gene's germline CDR1 is LGHNA and CDR2 YSLEER. The specimen sequenced was PBMCs or a T cell subset sorted from them (not recorded which). The sequence derives from a man aged 18 to 35 who had mild COVID-19 (a few samples of this study predate the infection). Cell type and time point are not known. The gene calls are TRBV4-3 and TRBJ2-5, with a weak D call TRBD2 (5 bases). The CDR3 reads CASSQGQRETQYF. The DNA for the CDR3 is TGCGCCAGCAGCCAAGGTCAGCGGGAGACCCAGTACTTC.